This TCR beta chain emerged from a study of blood T cell repertoires in COVID-19. J was trimmed by 11 bases and V by 4 bases; bases with no gene match: 8. The CDR3 extends over 13 amino acids. The germline CDR1 and CDR2 sequences are LNHDA and SQIVND (reference sequence). Measured with immunoSEQ multiplex PCR; TCRdb has only the in-frame clones, and not every one. The sample has around 300,000 clones; around four fifths are singletons. The receptor was isolated from a woman between 50 and 59 years old with active or convalescent COVID-19. The V gene is TRBV19, the J gene TRBJ2-1; 7 positions agree with TRBD2. The material sequenced was peripheral blood. CDR3 in amino acids: CASSKGREAKQFF. CDR3 nucleotides: TGTGCCAGTAGTAAGGGACGGGAGGCGAAGCAGTTCTTC.